A single TCR beta chain is shown here with its context. TCRdb re-analysed the RT-PCR reads in MiXCR, keeping a single row per CDR3 protein. The sample holds about 680,000 distinct CDR3 sequences, over 12% seen once. The CDR3 covers 14 residues. V was shortened by 2 bases and J by 5 bases, with 12 bases between the two germline ends. Looked up from germline, CDR1 is SNHLY and CDR2 is FYNNEI. The chain uses TRBV2 and TRBJ1-1, with unresolved D. Sequenced input: memory CD4+ T cells from blood. The receptor was derived from a female donor in good health, serving as a healthy control. The CDR3 nucleotides are TGTGCCAGCAGTGAATCGTGGGCGCGGACTGAAGCTTTCTTT. Amino acids: CASSESWARTEAFF.